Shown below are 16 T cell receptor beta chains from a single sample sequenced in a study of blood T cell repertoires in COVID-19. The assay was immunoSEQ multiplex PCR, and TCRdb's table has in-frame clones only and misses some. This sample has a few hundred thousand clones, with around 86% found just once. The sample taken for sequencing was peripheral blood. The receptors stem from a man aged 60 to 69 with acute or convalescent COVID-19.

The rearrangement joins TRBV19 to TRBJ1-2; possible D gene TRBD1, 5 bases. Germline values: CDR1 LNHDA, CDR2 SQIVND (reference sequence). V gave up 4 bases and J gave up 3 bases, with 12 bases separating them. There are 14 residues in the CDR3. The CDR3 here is CASSTVGADYGYTF. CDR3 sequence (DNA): TGTGCCAGTAGTACCGTAGGGGCGGACTATGGCTACACCTTC.

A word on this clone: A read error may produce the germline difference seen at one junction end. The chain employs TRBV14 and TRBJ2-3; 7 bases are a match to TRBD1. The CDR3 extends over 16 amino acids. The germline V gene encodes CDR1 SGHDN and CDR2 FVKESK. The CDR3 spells CASSQGTGMGTNTQYF. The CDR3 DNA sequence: TGTGCCAGCAGCCAAGGGACAGGTATGGGCACAAATACGCAGTATTTT. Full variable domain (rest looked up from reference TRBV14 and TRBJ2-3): EAGVTQFPSHSVIEKGQTVTLRCDPISGHDNLYWYRRVMGKEIKFLLHFVKESKQDESGMPNNRFLAERTGGTYSTLKVQPAELEDSGVYFCASSQGTGMGTNTQYFGPGTRLTVL.

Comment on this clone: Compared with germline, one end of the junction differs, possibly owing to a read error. DNA for the CDR3: TGTGCCAGAAGGTTGGGGCTAGCGGGGGACCTCTACAATGAGCAGTTCTTC. This codes for CARRLGLAGDLYNEQFF. The genes are TRBV5-3 and TRBJ2-1; 10 bases match TRBD2. TRBV5-3 is annotated as an ORF whose role is uncertain. CDR3 size: 17 residues.

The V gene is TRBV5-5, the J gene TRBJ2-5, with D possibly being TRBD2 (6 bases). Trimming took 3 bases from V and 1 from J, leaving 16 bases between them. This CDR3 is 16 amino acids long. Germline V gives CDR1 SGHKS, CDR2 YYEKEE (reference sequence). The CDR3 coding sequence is TGTGCCAGCAGCTCCGACCCCGCGGGGCCCCAAGAGACCCAGTACTTC. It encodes CASSSDPAGPQETQYF. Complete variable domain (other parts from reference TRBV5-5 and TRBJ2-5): DAGVTQSPTHLIKTRGQQVTLRCSPISGHKSVSWYQQVLGQGPQFIFQYYEKEERGRGNFPDRFSARQFPNYSSELNVNALLLGDSALYLCASSSDPAGPQETQYFGPGTRLLVL.

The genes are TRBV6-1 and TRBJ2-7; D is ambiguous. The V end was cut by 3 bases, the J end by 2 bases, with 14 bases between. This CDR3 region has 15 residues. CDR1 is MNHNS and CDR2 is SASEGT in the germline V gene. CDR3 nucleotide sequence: TGTGCCAGCAGTGACCCTCCCTTTCCTACCTACGAGCAGTACTTC. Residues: CASSDPPFPTYEQYF.

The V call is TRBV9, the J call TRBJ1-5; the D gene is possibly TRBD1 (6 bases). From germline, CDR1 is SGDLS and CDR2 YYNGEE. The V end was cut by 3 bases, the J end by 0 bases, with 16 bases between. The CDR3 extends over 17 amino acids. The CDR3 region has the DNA TGTGCCAGCAGCGCGGGGGGGCTGAGGGATAGCAATCAGCCCCAGCATTTT. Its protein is CASSAGGLRDSNQPQHF. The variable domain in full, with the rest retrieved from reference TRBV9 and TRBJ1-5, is DSGVTQTPKHLITATGQRVTLRCSPRSGDLSVYWYQQSLDQGLQFLIQYYNGEERAKGNILERFSAQQFPDLHSELNLSSLELGDSALYFCASSAGGLRDSNQPQHFGDGTRLSIL.

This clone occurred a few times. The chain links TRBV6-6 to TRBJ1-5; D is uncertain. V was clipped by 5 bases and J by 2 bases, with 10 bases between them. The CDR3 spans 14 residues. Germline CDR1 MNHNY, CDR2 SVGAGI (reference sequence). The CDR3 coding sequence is TGTGCCAGCAGTCTCCCACACGGCAATCAGCCCCAGCATTTT. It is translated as CASSLPHGNQPQHF.

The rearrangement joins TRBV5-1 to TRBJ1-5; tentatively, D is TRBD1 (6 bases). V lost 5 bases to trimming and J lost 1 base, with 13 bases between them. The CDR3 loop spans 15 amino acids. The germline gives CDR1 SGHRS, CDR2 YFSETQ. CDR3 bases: TGCGCCAGCAGAGCCGGAACAGGGAGCAATCAGCCCCAGCATTTT. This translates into CASRAGTGSNQPQHF.

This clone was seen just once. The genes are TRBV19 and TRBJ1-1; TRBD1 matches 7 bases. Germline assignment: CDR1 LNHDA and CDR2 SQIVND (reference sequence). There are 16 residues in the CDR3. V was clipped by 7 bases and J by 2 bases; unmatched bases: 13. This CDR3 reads CASKRGAGTANTEAFF. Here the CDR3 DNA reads TGTGCCAGTAAAAGGGGTGCCGGGACAGCCAACACTGAAGCTTTCTTT.

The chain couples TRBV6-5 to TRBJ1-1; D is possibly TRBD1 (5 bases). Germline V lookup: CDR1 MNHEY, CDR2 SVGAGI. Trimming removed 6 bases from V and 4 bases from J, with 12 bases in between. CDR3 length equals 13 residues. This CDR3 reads CASRWPGGTEAFF. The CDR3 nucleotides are TGTGCCAGCAGGTGGCCGGGGGGCACTGAAGCTTTCTTT.

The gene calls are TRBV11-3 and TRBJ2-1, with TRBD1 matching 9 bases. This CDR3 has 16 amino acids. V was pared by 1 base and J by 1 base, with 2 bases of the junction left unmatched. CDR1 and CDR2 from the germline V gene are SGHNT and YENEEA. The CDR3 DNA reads TGTGCCAGCAGCTTAGGGGGACAGGGTTCCTACAATGAGCAGTTCTTC. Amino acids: CASSLGGQGSYNEQFF.

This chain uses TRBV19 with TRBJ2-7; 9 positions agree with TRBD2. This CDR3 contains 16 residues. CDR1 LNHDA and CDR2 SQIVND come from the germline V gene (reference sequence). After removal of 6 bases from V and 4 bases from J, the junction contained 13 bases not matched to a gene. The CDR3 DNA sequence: TGTGCCAGTAGCATAAATACCGGGACTAGCCTGTACGAGCAGTACTTC. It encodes CASSINTGTSLYEQYF.

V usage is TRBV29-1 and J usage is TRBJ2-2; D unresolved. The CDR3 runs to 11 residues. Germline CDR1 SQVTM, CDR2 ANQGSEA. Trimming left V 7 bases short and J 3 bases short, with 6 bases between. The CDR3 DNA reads TGCAGCGCTACTGACACCGGGGAGCTGTTTTTT. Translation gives CSATDTGELFF.

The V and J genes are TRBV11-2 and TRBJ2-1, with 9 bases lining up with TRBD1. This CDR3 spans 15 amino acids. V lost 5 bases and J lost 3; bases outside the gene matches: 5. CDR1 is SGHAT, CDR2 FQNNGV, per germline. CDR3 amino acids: CASSPGTGFYNEQFF. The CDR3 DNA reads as TGTGCCAGCAGCCCGGGGACAGGGTTCTACAATGAGCAGTTCTTC.

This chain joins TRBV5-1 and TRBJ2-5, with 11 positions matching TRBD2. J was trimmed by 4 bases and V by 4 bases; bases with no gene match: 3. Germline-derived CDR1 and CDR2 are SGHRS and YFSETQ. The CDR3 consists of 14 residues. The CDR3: CASSQLAGGETQYF. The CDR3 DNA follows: TGCGCCAGCAGCCAGCTAGCGGGGGGAGAGACCCAGTACTTC.

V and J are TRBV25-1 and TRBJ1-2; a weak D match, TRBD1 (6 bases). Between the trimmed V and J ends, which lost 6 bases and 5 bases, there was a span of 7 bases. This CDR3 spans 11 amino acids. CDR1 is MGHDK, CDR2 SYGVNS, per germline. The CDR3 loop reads CASSQGYGYTF. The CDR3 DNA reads TGTGCCAGCAGCCAGGGGTATGGCTACACCTTC.